The 9 T cell receptor beta chains given below trace back to one sample, sequenced in a study of blood T cell repertoires in COVID-19. Generated by immunoSEQ multiplex PCR, the TCRdb table keeps only in-frame clones and is missing some. Among 190,000 or so clones, approximately 90% were seen once, and the ten largest hold roughly 2.9%. The source material was peripheral blood. The receptor source for this set is a woman aged 25 to 45 with active or convalescent COVID-19.

J is TRBJ2-5 and V is TRBV19; 9 bases fit TRBD1. V trimming: 5 bases; J trimming: 5 bases; junction bases outside the gene matches: 6. The CDR3 has 14 residues. Germline loops: CDR1 LNHDA, CDR2 SQIVND (reference sequence). The CDR3 loop reads CASSPTGGVETQYF. The CDR3 DNA follows: TGTGCCAGTAGTCCCACAGGGGGCGTTGAGACCCAGTACTTC. Supplemented by reference TRBV19 and TRBJ2-5, the full variable domain reads DGGITQSPKYLFRKEGQNVTLSCEQNLNHDAMYWYRQDPGQGLRLIYYSQIVNDFQKGDIAEGYSVSREKKESFPLTVTSAQKNPTAFYLCASSPTGGVETQYFGPGTRLLVL.

The rearrangement uses TRBV2 and TRBJ1-1; D possibly corresponds to TRBD1 (6 bases). This CDR3 spans 13 amino acids. The V and J ends lost 6 bases and 1 base respectively, with 9 bases between them. CDR1 and CDR2 (germline): SNHLY, FYNNEI. DNA of the CDR3: TGTGCCAGCAGCCCGACAGGGAACACTGAAGCTTTCTTT. As protein: CASSPTGNTEAFF.

This clone was counted only a few times. This chain uses TRBV7-9 with TRBJ2-1; 7 nucleotides match TRBD1. CDR3 length equals 12 residues. CDR1 and CDR2 from the germline V gene are SEHNR and FQNEAQ (reference sequence). Trimming took 3 bases from V and 8 from J; bases not matched to a gene: 1. CDR3 nucleotides: TGTGCCAGCAGCTTGACAGGGTATGAGCAGTTCTTC. Its translation is CASSLTGYEQFF.

CDR3 bases: TGCGCCAGCCGGGACTCTGTAACTGAAGCTTTCTTT. Translation: CASRDSVTEAFF. The chain recombines TRBV5-1 with TRBJ1-1; TRBD1 might be the D (5 bases). Trimming removed 7 bases from V and 5 bases from J, with 12 bases in between. From germline, CDR1 is SGHRS and CDR2 YFSETQ. The CDR3 has 12 residues.

The chain combines TRBV6-5 with TRBJ2-7; D gene uncertain. The CDR3 has 12 residues. Deletions cut 3 bases from V and 9 bases from J, with 12 bases between. Looked up from germline, CDR1 is MNHEY and CDR2 is SVGAGI. In nucleotides, the CDR3 is TGTGCCAGCAGTTATTCCCGTGACTTGCAGTACTTC. Translating it yields CASSYSRDLQYF.

The chain employs TRBV10-1 and TRBJ1-5; a possible D gene is TRBD1 (5 bases). This CDR3 is built from 16 residues. Germline-derived CDR1 and CDR2 are WNHNN and SYGVQD (reference sequence). V lost 7 bases and J 0 bases, leaving 16 bases between the germline ends. The CDR3 sequence is CASNVDSQYSNQPQHF. The CDR3 DNA reads as TGCGCCAGCAATGTTGACAGCCAATATAGCAATCAGCCCCAGCATTTT.

The chain links TRBV7-2 to TRBJ1-4; 8 nucleotides line up with TRBD1. The junction had 4 bases not matched to a gene; V was cut back by 1 base and J by 0 bases. The length of the CDR3 is 17 residues. Germline V gives CDR1 SGHTA, CDR2 FQGNSA. In DNA form, the CDR3 reads TGTGCCAGCAGCTTAGACAGGGGGTTCCCAACTAATGAAAAACTGTTTTTT. Translation gives CASSLDRGFPTNEKLFF.

The chain combines TRBV6-6 with TRBJ1-2; D unclear. CDR3 length: 10 residues. Per the germline V gene, CDR1 is MNHNY and CDR2 is SVGAGI (reference sequence). The V and J ends lost 8 bases and 11 bases respectively, with 12 bases between them. This CDR3 is CASREGRYTF. The CDR3 DNA follows: TGTGCCAGCCGTGAAGGGAGGTACACCTTC.

In this sample, this clone turned up a few times. The chain has TRBV5-8 and TRBJ1-1, with D possibly matching TRBD1 (5 bases). CDR3 length: 13 residues. Germline V gene data show CDR1 as SGHTS and CDR2 as YDEGEE. The V end lost 2 bases, the J end lost 5 bases, and 10 bases lay between the germline ends. This CDR3 reads CASSFLRGTEAFF. The CDR3 DNA sequence: TGTGCCAGCAGCTTTTTGCGGGGGACTGAAGCTTTCTTT.